A single sample gave rise to the 20 T cell receptor beta chains below, sequenced in a study of CD8+ T cells in alopecia areata. Sequencing templates came from extracted RNA that was reverse transcribed into cDNA. Profiled with immunoSEQ multiplex PCR; TCRdb holds only in-frame clones, not every one. The sample carries about 190,000 clones, around 56% recorded once. As to treatment: oral pan-JAK inhibitor, 5-10 mg twice daily. Sequencing used CD4+ T cells sorted from blood, obtained at week 4, from a patient treated with tofacitinib. These receptors were collected from a human donor with alopecia areata.

This sequence joins TRBV4-1 and TRBJ2-7; a weak D match, TRBD1 (5 bases). In germline, CDR1 is MGHRA, CDR2 YSYEKL. Trimming left V 3 bases short and J 3 bases short, with 12 bases between. The CDR3 extends over 14 amino acids. The CDR3 here is CASSHTDRYYEQYF. The CDR3 DNA sequence: TGCGCCAGCAGCCACACCGACAGATACTACGAGCAGTACTTC.

J is TRBJ2-7 and V is TRBV2; 10 bases match TRBD1. Germline loops: CDR1 SNHLY, CDR2 FYNNEI. The V gene end was trimmed by 5 bases and the J gene end by 5 bases; junction bases not matched to a gene: 9. This CDR3 region has 15 residues. The CDR3 loop reads CASSLGLTGGDEQYF. The CDR3 DNA reads TGTGCCAGCAGTCTAGGACTGACAGGGGGCGACGAGCAGTACTTC.

The chain uses TRBV6-6 and TRBJ2-5; D possibly uses TRBD1 or TRBD2 (5 bases each). Germline values: CDR1 MNHNY, CDR2 SVGAGI (reference sequence). Trimming removed 5 bases at V and 4 bases at J, with 20 bases between. The CDR3 contains 16 residues. Here the CDR3 DNA reads TGTGCCAGCAGTGGGACCCAATACGGGGCTGGAGAGACCCAGTACTTC. Its protein product is CASSGTQYGAGETQYF.

The V call is TRBV4-3, the J call TRBJ2-7; 7 positions match TRBD1. The ends lost 3 bases at V and 6 bases at J; junction bases unmatched: 11. Germline CDR1 and CDR2: LGHNA and YSLEER. CDR3 length equals 15 residues. The CDR3 region has the DNA TGCGCCAGCAGCCATTCAGGGACAGCCAACCTCGAGCAGTACTTC. Translation: CASSHSGTANLEQYF.

This chain joins TRBV2 and TRBJ1-2; D unclear. The CDR3 consists of 13 residues. With 6 bases removed from V and 2 bases from J, the gap between germline ends came to 10 bases. The germline gives CDR1 SNHLY, CDR2 FYNNEI. Here the CDR3 reads CASRFGENYGYTF. The CDR3 DNA sequence: TGTGCCAGCAGGTTCGGCGAGAACTATGGCTACACCTTC. Drawing the rest from reference TRBV2 and TRBJ1-2, the complete variable domain is EPEVTQTPSHQVTQMGQEVILRCVPISNHLYFYWYRQILGQKVEFLVSFYNNEISEKSEIFDDQFSVERPDGSNFTLKIRSTKLEDSAMYFCASRFGENYGYTFGSGTRLTVV.

The rearrangement uses TRBV30 and TRBJ1-3, with a weak D call TRBD1 (5 bases). Trimming pared 0 bases from V and 4 bases from J, leaving 10 bases between. The CDR3 totals 14 residues. Germline V gives CDR1 GTSNPN, CDR2 SVGIG (reference sequence). The CDR3 sequence is CAWSVSDIGNTIYF. CDR3 in DNA: TGTGCCTGGAGTGTATCGGACATAGGAAACACCATATATTTT.

The chain has TRBV19 and TRBJ2-1, with 11 bases matching TRBD1. The germline CDR1 and CDR2 sequences are LNHDA and SQIVND (reference sequence). V dropped 5 bases and J dropped 7; count of bases not matched to a gene: 7. CDR3 length: 15 residues. The CDR3 nucleotides are TGTGCCAGTAGTCACCGGGACAGGGGGTGGAATGAGCAGTTCTTC. Its translation: CASSHRDRGWNEQFF. The full variable domain, with the rest looked up from reference TRBV19 and TRBJ2-1, is DGGITQSPKYLFRKEGQNVTLSCEQNLNHDAMYWYRQDPGQGLRLIYYSQIVNDFQKGDIAEGYSVSREKKESFPLTVTSAQKNPTAFYLCASSHRDRGWNEQFFGPGTRLTVL.

This chain joins TRBV29-1 and TRBJ2-7; tentatively, D is TRBD2 (6 bases). Germline CDR1 is SQVTM and CDR2 is ANQGSEA. Trimming stripped 4 bases from V and 6 bases from J, with 13 bases between. This CDR3 contains 12 residues. In DNA form, the CDR3 reads TGCAGCGTTGGCCAGCGGGTCGGCGAGCAGTACTTC. It is translated as CSVGQRVGEQYF.

The sample holds a few counts of this clone. V gene TRBV10-3 combines with J gene TRBJ2-1, with D maybe TRBD2 (6 bases). V lost 7 bases to trimming and J lost 10 bases, with 14 bases between them. The CDR3 sequence is 12 residues long. Looked up from germline, CDR1 is ENHRY and CDR2 is SYGVKD. This CDR3 is CAIMGTAEEQFF. The CDR3 DNA is TGTGCCATCATGGGGACTGCAGAGGAGCAGTTCTTC.

The chain combines TRBV9 with TRBJ2-7; 10 nucleotides match TRBD2. Germline CDR1 SGDLS, CDR2 YYNGEE. The J segment lost 4 bases and the V segment lost 3 bases, leaving 10 bases of the junction unmatched. The CDR3 is 16 residues long. CDR3 region: CASSAGLAGEGYEQYF. The CDR3, as DNA: TGTGCCAGCAGCGCCGGCCTAGCGGGAGAAGGGTACGAGCAGTACTTC.

This chain links TRBV30 with TRBJ2-6; no clear D. V was pared by 2 bases and J by 2 bases, with 7 bases between. Per the germline V gene, CDR1 is GTSNPN and CDR2 is SVGIG (reference sequence). The CDR3 spans 14 residues. Written as DNA, the CDR3 is TGTGCCTGGAGTCGCGGAGCTGGGGCCAACGTCCTGACTTTC. Translation gives CAWSRGAGANVLTF.

The V call is TRBV11-2, the J call TRBJ2-4; 8 nucleotides agree with TRBD2. The V segment lost 5 bases and the J segment 9 bases; nucleotides outside the gene matches: 9. CDR1 and CDR2 (germline): SGHAT, FQNNGV. The CDR3 sequence is 14 residues long. DNA for the CDR3: TGTGCCAGCAGCCCATCGGGCGGGAGGTTCATTCAGTACTTC. Translating it yields CASSPSGGRFIQYF.

This chain joins TRBV2 and TRBJ2-7; 13 bases line up with TRBD2. V lost 5 bases and J lost 3; bases outside the gene matches: 4. CDR1 is SNHLY, CDR2 FYNNEI, per germline. The CDR3 is made up of 15 amino acids. The CDR3 coding sequence is TGTGCCAGCAGTCAGGGACTAGCGGGGAACTACGAGCAGTACTTC. This sequence encodes CASSQGLAGNYEQYF.

This clone has only a few counts. The chain combines TRBV27 with TRBJ1-5, with unresolved D. The CDR3 covers 15 residues. Germline CDR1 MNHEY, CDR2 SMNVEV (reference sequence). V was cut by 2 bases and J by 0 bases, with 8 bases left in between. The CDR3 DNA follows: TGTGCCAGCAGTTTAGGGCTGAATAGCAATCAGCCCCAGCATTTT. Protein sequence: CASSLGLNSNQPQHF.

This clone appeared a few times. The V call is TRBV28, the J call TRBJ1-2; tentatively, D is TRBD1 (6 bases). V dropped 6 bases and J dropped 4 bases, with 9 bases sitting between them. Germline V gives CDR1 MDHEN, CDR2 SYDVKM. The CDR3 contains 12 residues. The CDR3 protein is CASSRGGYGYTF. As DNA, the CDR3 is TGTGCCAGCAGCCGAGGGGGCTATGGCTACACCTTC.

This clone was counted between two and nine times. The chain joins TRBV11-1 to TRBJ2-1; D uncertain. Germline V lookup: CDR1 SGHAT, CDR2 FQDESV (reference sequence). CDR3 length equals 15 residues. Trimming left V 1 base short and J 8 bases short, with 15 bases between. CDR3 sequence reads: CASSLEASLGHEQFF. The CDR3 coding sequence is TGTGCCAGCAGCTTAGAAGCCAGCTTAGGGCATGAGCAGTTCTTC. The entire variable domain, with the rest obtained from reference TRBV11-1 and TRBJ2-1, is as follows: EAEVAQSPRYKITEKSQAVAFWCDPISGHATLYWYRQILGQGPELLVQFQDESVVDDSQLPKDRFSAERLKGVDSTLKIQPAELGDSAMYLCASSLEASLGHEQFFGPGTRLTVL.

The V call is TRBV4-1, the J call TRBJ1-3, with 9 bases identical to TRBD1. The CDR3 is 16 amino acids. Germline values: CDR1 MGHRA, CDR2 YSYEKL. V shed 5 bases, J shed 0 bases, and the junction held 5 bases outside the gene matches. CDR3: CASSGTGSSSGNTIYF. The CDR3 region has the DNA TGCGCCAGCAGCGGGACAGGGTCGAGCTCTGGAAACACCATATATTTT.

The chain combines TRBV6-5 with TRBJ1-2; a possible D gene is TRBD1 (5 bases). Germline V lookup: CDR1 MNHEY, CDR2 SVGAGI. The CDR3 runs 13 residues. The ends were cut back, 4 bases at V and 6 bases at J, with 12 bases in the middle. This chain's CDR3 is CASSWGRSDGYTF. DNA for the CDR3: TGTGCCAGCAGTTGGGGCAGGAGTGATGGCTACACCTTC.

The J gene is TRBJ2-4, the V gene TRBV7-2, with 9 nucleotides matching TRBD2. The CDR3 spans 16 residues. CDR1 is SGHTA and CDR2 is FQGNSA in the germline V gene. The junction had 10 bases not matched to a gene; V was cut back by 3 bases and J by 7 bases. CDR3 nucleotide sequence: TGTGCCAGCAGCTTCAGATCTAGCGGGGCTGTTAACATTCAGTACTTC. This sequence encodes CASSFRSSGAVNIQYF.

The V gene is TRBV29-1, the J gene TRBJ1-1; D perhaps matches TRBD1 (6 bases). V lost 0 bases, J lost 0 bases, and 11 bases lay in between. Germline V CDR1 and CDR2: SQVTM, ANQGSEA. This CDR3 region has 15 residues. DNA for the CDR3: TGCAGCGTTGAAGAGCGGGACATAGTGAACACTGAAGCTTTCTTT. Encoded protein: CSVEERDIVNTEAFF.